Below, 30 T cell receptor beta chains from the same sample are listed, as sequenced in a study of T cell responses to AZD1222 COVID-19 vaccine. Sequencing used immunoSEQ multiplex PCR; TCRdb keeps in-frame clones, though not all of them. This sample has nearly 95,000 clones, with 90% found just once. Sequenced here: peripheral blood, sampled on day 0 of AZD1222 vaccination. Receptors were obtained from an adult in good health.

The CDR3 nucleotides read TGTGCAAGTCGCTTCTTCGAGGGACTAGCGGGGCGGGATACGCAGTATTTT. Translated: CASRFFEGLAGRDTQYF. The chain recombines TRBV12-2 with TRBJ2-3; TRBD2 is the table's D call, not checked against the DNA. TRBV12-2 is annotated as a pseudogene. CDR3 length: 17 amino acids.

About this clone: Other nucleotide sequences from this sample produce the same CDR3. The chain uses TRBV9 and TRBJ1-2; D possibly corresponds to TRBD1 (6 bases). The V and J ends lost 0 bases and 3 bases respectively, with 15 bases between them. Germline CDR1 is SGDLS and CDR2 is YYNGEE. This CDR3 comprises 16 residues. CDR3 in DNA: TGTGCCAGCAGCGTAGGAGGTGCAGGGGCGGACTATGGCTACACCTTC. It codes for CASSVGGAGADYGYTF.

This rearrangement joins TRBV27 to TRBJ2-7; 8 nucleotides agree with TRBD1. This CDR3 region has 16 residues. Germline trimming cut 5 bases from V and 5 bases from J; bases unmatched to any gene: 14. In germline, CDR1 is MNHEY, CDR2 SMNVEV (reference sequence). Here the CDR3 reads CASSPTVGTGGHEQYF. In DNA form, the CDR3 reads TGTGCCAGCAGTCCAACCGTGGGGACAGGTGGTCACGAGCAGTACTTC.

This clone was recorded a few times. J is TRBJ1-2 and V is TRBV7-3; D remains ambiguous. The CDR3 runs to 15 residues. V was trimmed by 1 base and J by 5 bases, leaving 14 bases between them. Germline CDR1 SGHTA, CDR2 FQGTGA. CDR3 coding DNA: TGTGCCAGCAGCTTAAGTGGAGGCCAGATGTATGGCTACACCTTC. Its translation: CASSLSGGQMYGYTF.

The rearrangement links TRBV3-1 (or the pseudogene TRBV3-2) to TRBJ1-6; maybe TRBD1 (5 bases). The CDR3 is 14 residues long. Trimming left V 0 bases short and J 10 bases short, with 10 bases between. Germline V gives CDR1 LGHDT, CDR2 YNNKEL (reference sequence). The DNA of the CDR3 is TGTGCCAGCAGCCAAGATGGGGGTGGCTCACCCCTCCACTTT. Translation gives CASSQDGGGSPLHF.

This chain links TRBV27 with TRBJ1-1; D gene ambiguous. Trimming stripped 0 bases from V and 4 bases from J, with 6 bases between. Germline loops: CDR1 MNHEY, CDR2 SMNVEV (reference sequence). The CDR3 covers 13 residues. The CDR3 loop reads CASSLSGITEAFF. CDR3 in DNA: TGTGCCAGCAGTTTATCAGGGATCACTGAAGCTTTCTTT.

This clone showed up just once. V gene TRBV3-1 (or the pseudogene TRBV3-2) combines with J gene TRBJ1-1; maybe TRBD1 (6 bases). The germline V gene encodes CDR1 LGHDT and CDR2 YNNKEL (reference sequence). CDR3 length: 13 amino acids. The V and J ends lost 4 bases and 4 bases respectively, with 10 bases between them. Written as DNA, the CDR3 is TGTGCCAGCAGCCGGAGGACAGTCACTGAAGCTTTCTTT. Its protein product is CASSRRTVTEAFF.

The J gene is TRBJ2-7, the V gene TRBV7-3; tentatively, D is TRBD1 or TRBD2 (5 bases each). Trimming removed 5 bases at V and 9 bases at J, with 20 bases between. CDR1 is SGHTA and CDR2 is FQGTGA in the germline V gene. There are 14 residues in the CDR3. The CDR3 DNA is TGTGCCAGCAGCCTCAGAGGGTCAGGGCATCCGCAGTACTTC. Protein: CASSLRGSGHPQYF.

Worth noting for this clone: Sequence at one end of the junction differs from germline and may be a read error. The chain recombines TRBV7-7 with TRBJ2-2, with TRBD2 identical over 11 bases. Germline V gene lookup returns CDR1 SSHAT and CDR2 FNYEAQ (reference sequence). CDR3 length: 18 residues. This chain's CDR3 is CASSLIPSGGTNTGELFF. The CDR3 DNA sequence: TGTGCTAGCAGCTTAATTCCTAGCGGGGGGACTAACACCGGGGAGCTGTTTTTT.

This sequence joins TRBV7-9 and TRBJ2-7, with 12 bases fitting TRBD1. J was trimmed by 4 bases and V by 3 bases; bases with no gene match: 10. The germline V gene encodes CDR1 SEHNR and CDR2 FQNEAQ (reference sequence). The CDR3 covers 17 residues. The CDR3 sequence: CASSFPTGTGGAYEQYF. The CDR3 region has the DNA TGTGCCAGCAGCTTTCCGACCGGGACAGGGGGCGCGTACGAGCAGTACTTC.

The chain uses TRBV4-1 and TRBJ2-1; 9 nucleotides match TRBD1. V lost 0 bases, J lost 3 bases, and 6 bases stayed unmatched. This CDR3 is 17 amino acids long. The V gene's germline CDR1 is MGHRA and CDR2 YSYEKL. The CDR3 DNA reads as TGCGCCAGCAGCCAAGAGACAGGGACAGGGAACTACAATGAGCAGTTCTTC. Protein product: CASSQETGTGNYNEQFF.

The count of this clone is one. V gene TRBV11-2 combines with J gene TRBJ1-6; D not certain. Germline CDR1 reads SGHAT; CDR2 reads FQNNGV. Trimming cost V 5 bases and J 1 base, with 15 bases left between them. This CDR3 spans 17 amino acids. The CDR3 region is CASSRTAFGSYNSPLHF. In nucleotides, the CDR3 is TGTGCCAGCAGCCGGACCGCTTTCGGGTCCTATAATTCACCCCTCCACTTT.

V and J are TRBV7-3 and TRBJ2-3; D possibly corresponds to TRBD2 (5 bases). The CDR3 extends over 16 amino acids. The germline V gene has CDR1 SGHTA and CDR2 FQGTGA. V lost 5 bases to trimming and J lost 3 bases, with 18 bases between them. This CDR3 reads CASSPRTGGVTDTQYF. The DNA of the CDR3 is TGTGCCAGCAGCCCTCGGACTGGAGGTGTGACAGATACGCAGTATTTT.

The rearrangement uses TRBV7-8 and TRBJ1-1; TRBD1 aligns across 7 bases. The germline V gene encodes CDR1 SGHVS and CDR2 FQNEAQ. Losses at the gene ends were 7 bases for V and 0 bases for J; bases not matched to a gene: 5. The CDR3 spans 14 residues. CDR3 loop: CASNNRGMNTEAFF. The CDR3 DNA reads TGTGCCAGCAATAACAGGGGTATGAACACTGAAGCTTTCTTT.

This sequence joins TRBV11-2 and TRBJ2-5; a possible D gene is TRBD2 (5 bases). This CDR3 is built from 17 residues. Germline CDR1 and CDR2: SGHAT and FQNNGV. The ends were cut back, 3 bases at V and 5 bases at J, with 22 bases in the middle. This CDR3 reads CASSLAGNLDVWETQYF. The DNA for the CDR3 is TGTGCCAGCAGCTTGGCCGGGAACCTGGACGTCTGGGAGACCCAGTACTTC.

For the CDR3, the DNA is TGCGCCAGCAGCTTAGACCTTTCTGGAAACACCATATATTTT. Protein: CASSLDLSGNTIYF. The chain uses TRBV5-1 and TRBJ1-3; D unresolved. The CDR3 has 14 residues. Per the germline V gene, CDR1 is SGHRS and CDR2 is YFSETQ. V was clipped by 2 bases and J by 1 base, with 7 bases between them.

The chain combines TRBV3-1 (or the pseudogene TRBV3-2) with TRBJ2-3; 7 bases line up with TRBD2. The V gene end was trimmed by 4 bases and the J gene end by 5 bases; junction bases not matched to a gene: 3. Germline CDR1 is LGHDT and CDR2 is YNNKEL (reference sequence). There are 13 residues in the CDR3. This CDR3 is CASSRDYLDTQYF. CDR3 bases: TGTGCCAGCAGCCGGGACTACCTAGATACGCAGTATTTT.

This rearrangement joins TRBV9 to TRBJ2-1, with 7 bases aligning to TRBD1. The germline V gene encodes CDR1 SGDLS and CDR2 YYNGEE. After removal of 4 bases from V and 2 bases from J, the junction contained 6 bases not matched to a gene. The CDR3 loop spans 15 amino acids. This CDR3 is CASSPQGQTYNEQFF. DNA of the CDR3: TGTGCCAGCAGCCCGCAGGGACAGACCTACAATGAGCAGTTCTTC.

For the CDR3, the DNA is TGTGCCAGAAGCTTCCTAGACTCCTACGAGCAGTACTTC. Translating gives CARSFLDSYEQYF. The gene calls are TRBV5-3 and TRBJ2-7; D gene ambiguous. TRBV5-3 is treated as an ORF (open reading frame) with a function not yet certain. The CDR3 sequence is 13 residues long. The V end lost 2 bases, the J end lost 0 bases, and 6 bases lay between the germline ends.

The chain joins TRBV27 to TRBJ2-5; 8 nucleotides agree with TRBD2. J gave up 5 bases and V 5 bases, and 10 bases lay outside the gene matches. Germline CDR1 MNHEY, CDR2 SMNVEV (reference sequence). This CDR3 spans 15 amino acids. CDR3 sequence (DNA): TGTGCCAGCAGTCGGGAACGGGGGGGCCTGGAGACCCAGTACTTC. Its translation: CASSRERGGLETQYF.

This chain joins TRBV9 and TRBJ2-3; the match to TRBD2 covers 12 bases. The CDR3 extends over 16 amino acids. V shed 0 bases and J 3 bases; nucleotides not matched to a gene: 2. Germline CDR1 and CDR2: SGDLS and YYNGEE. CDR3 nucleotide sequence: TGTGCCAGCAGCGTAGGGACTAGCGGGGAAACAGATACGCAGTATTTT. It encodes CASSVGTSGETDTQYF.

The chain joins TRBV4-2 to TRBJ2-3; D uncertain. The ends were cut back, 3 bases at V and 2 bases at J, with 12 bases in the middle. This CDR3 is built from 15 residues. Germline V gene data show CDR1 as LGHNA and CDR2 as YNFKEQ. In nucleotides, the CDR3 is TGTGCCAGCAGCCAGGCCGGGTCTTTCACAGATACGCAGTATTTT. It yields the protein CASSQAGSFTDTQYF.

The chain carries TRBV5-1 and TRBJ2-2; 10 bases agree with TRBD1. CDR1 and CDR2 (germline): SGHRS, YFSETQ. The V and J ends lost 4 bases and 9 bases, in that order; junction bases with no gene match: 12. This CDR3 has 16 residues. CDR3 sequence reads: CASSISGTGEGRELFF. The CDR3 DNA sequence: TGCGCCAGCAGCATATCCGGGACAGGGGAAGGCCGGGAGCTGTTTTTT.

The gene calls are TRBV3-1 (or the pseudogene TRBV3-2) and TRBJ1-2; D possibly corresponds to TRBD1 (5 bases). CDR3 length equals 15 residues. Germline V gene sequence: CDR1 LGHDT, CDR2 YNNKEL (reference sequence). V shed 3 bases and J shed 4 bases, with 15 bases lying between them. This chain's CDR3 is CASSQPGRGVYGYTF. The DNA of the CDR3 is TGTGCCAGCAGCCAGCCGGGACGGGGAGTCTATGGCTACACCTTC.

A note on this clone: This CDR3 is also generated by other DNA sequences in the sample. The chain joins TRBV6-5 to TRBJ1-2, with D maybe TRBD1 (5 bases). Germline loops: CDR1 MNHEY, CDR2 SVGAGI. Deletions cut 5 bases from V and 7 bases from J, with 14 bases between. This CDR3 region has 13 residues. As DNA, the CDR3 is TGTGCCAGCAGTCTCCTGGGGGGAAGTGGCTACACCTTC. It yields the protein CASSLLGGSGYTF.

CDR3 sequence (DNA): TGTGCCAGCCGTGCCGGGGGGCTAGCAGCTTCGGGGGAGCTGTTTTTT. Its protein is CASRAGGLAASGELFF. The chain has TRBV7-3 and TRBJ2-2; possible D gene TRBD2, 7 bases. Germline V CDR1 and CDR2: SGHTA, FQGTGA. Deletions cut 8 bases from V and 8 bases from J, with 24 bases between. The CDR3 consists of 16 residues.

The chain links TRBV11-3 to TRBJ2-1; tentatively, D is TRBD1 (5 bases). CDR3 length: 13 amino acids. Between the trimmed V and J ends, which lost 0 bases and 10 bases, there was a span of 10 bases. Germline CDR1 is SGHNT and CDR2 is YENEEA. The CDR3 protein is CASSLDESGEQFF. The CDR3 DNA reads as TGTGCCAGCAGCTTAGATGAATCAGGGGAGCAGTTCTTC.

The count of this clone is one. This sequence joins TRBV7-2 and TRBJ2-7, with D perhaps TRBD1 or TRBD2 (5 bases each). This CDR3 has 12 residues. V shed 7 bases and J shed 0 bases, with 7 bases lying between them. CDR1 is SGHTA, CDR2 FQGNSA, per germline. CDR3 in DNA: TGTGCCAGCATGGGGGTCTCCTACGAGCAGTACTTC. It translates to CASMGVSYEQYF.

CDR3 bases: TGTGCCAGCAGCCTTCTCGACACTGAAGCTTTCTTT. Translated, it gives CASSLLDTEAFF. This chain connects TRBV3-1 (or the pseudogene TRBV3-2) to TRBJ1-1; no firm D call. V was pared by 4 bases and J by 3 bases, with 6 bases between. Germline V gene sequence: CDR1 LGHDT, CDR2 YNNKEL (reference sequence). The CDR3 spans 12 residues.

J is TRBJ1-6 and V is TRBV9; no clear D gene. Trimming shortened V by 2 bases and J by 7 bases, and 13 bases separated the two germline ends. The CDR3 is 15 residues long. The germline V gene encodes CDR1 SGDLS and CDR2 YYNGEE. CDR3 sequence reads: CASSVLVGGNSPLHF. The CDR3 DNA reads TGTGCCAGCAGCGTCCTCGTGGGTGGAAATTCACCCCTCCACTTT.